These 30 T cell receptor beta chains share one sample of origin, sequenced in a study of technical replicates of blood from a few donors. The method was immunoSEQ multiplex PCR; TCRdb's version includes in-frame clones alone and lacks a portion of them. The table has 14,000 or so clones, approximately 88% seen once. Input material: PBMCs. Source of these receptors: a human donor in good health.

The chain couples TRBV28 to TRBJ2-7; 9 bases map to TRBD1. Germline assignment: CDR1 MDHEN and CDR2 SYDVKM. The V segment lost 3 bases and the J segment 7 bases; nucleotides outside the gene matches: 4. The CDR3 has 13 residues. The CDR3 protein is CASSLGTGREQYF. The DNA of the CDR3 is TGTGCCAGCAGTTTGGGGACAGGGAGGGAGCAGTACTTC.

The rearrangement uses TRBV19 and TRBJ2-7, with 10 bases that match TRBD2. Germline assignment: CDR1 LNHDA and CDR2 SQIVND (reference sequence). This CDR3 comprises 15 residues. Trimming removed 6 bases from V and 3 bases from J; junction bases left unmatched: 8. The CDR3 DNA reads TGTGCCAGTAGCCGACGGCTAGCGGGAGTCTACGAGCAGTACTTC. This encodes CASSRRLAGVYEQYF.

The V and J genes are TRBV11-2 and TRBJ2-7; no firm D call. V lost 1 base and J lost 3, with 4 bases in between. This CDR3 spans 12 amino acids. Germline V lookup: CDR1 SGHAT, CDR2 FQNNGV. CDR3 in amino acids: CASSLGVYEQYF. CDR3 nucleotide sequence: TGTGCCAGCAGCTTAGGCGTCTACGAGCAGTACTTC.

The rearrangement joins TRBV7-8 to TRBJ2-1; 7 bases map to TRBD1. Trimming at V came to 4 bases and at J to 3 bases, leaving 9 bases not matched to a gene. The CDR3 is 16 residues long. CDR1 is SGHVS and CDR2 is FQNEAQ in the germline V gene. CDR3 DNA sequence: TGTGCCAGCAGCTGGTCGACAGGGATCTTCTACAATGAGCAGTTCTTC. Residues: CASSWSTGIFYNEQFF.

V is TRBV11-2 and J is TRBJ2-7; 7 bases fit TRBD2. CDR1 is SGHAT and CDR2 is FQNNGV in the germline V gene. The V segment lost 5 bases and the J segment 2 bases; nucleotides outside the gene matches: 12. This CDR3 is built from 16 residues. DNA of the CDR3: TGTGCCAGCAGCGCTAGATATGGGGGGGACGCCTACGAGCAGTACTTC. Protein: CASSARYGGDAYEQYF.

CDR3 in amino acids: CASSLSWTSGSVYNEQFF. The CDR3 DNA sequence: TGTGCCAGCAGTTTATCATGGACTAGCGGGAGTGTTTACAATGAGCAGTTCTTC. This sequence joins TRBV27 and TRBJ2-1, with 13 bases fitting TRBD2. The CDR3 is 18 residues long. From germline, CDR1 is MNHEY and CDR2 SMNVEV (reference sequence). V trimming: 0 bases; J trimming: 4 bases; junction bases outside the gene matches: 6.

The gene calls are TRBV7-9 and TRBJ1-1; D gene ambiguous. CDR3 length: 13 amino acids. V lost 1 base and J 4 bases, leaving 7 bases between the germline ends. In germline, CDR1 is SEHNR, CDR2 FQNEAQ (reference sequence). Here the CDR3 DNA reads TGTGCCAGCAGCTTAGTTCTCAGCACTGAAGCTTTCTTT. This sequence encodes CASSLVLSTEAFF. Looking up the rest from reference TRBV7-9 and TRBJ1-1 gives the full variable domain: DTGVSQNPRHKITKRGQNVTFRCDPISEHNRLYWYRQTLGQGPEFLTYFQNEAQLEKSRLLSDRFSAERPKGSFSTLEIQRTEQGDSAMYLCASSLVLSTEAFFGQGTRLTVV.

The genes are TRBV28 and TRBJ2-4; TRBD1 might be the D (6 bases). The germline V gene has CDR1 MDHEN and CDR2 SYDVKM. Trimming took off 2 bases at V and 3 bases at J, with 20 bases between the two ends. The CDR3 spans 18 residues. This CDR3 is CASSLEFADRMDKNIQYF. CDR3 bases: TGTGCCAGCAGTTTAGAGTTCGCTGACAGGATGGACAAAAACATTCAGTACTTC.

This clone has just one count. The chain is built from TRBV19 and TRBJ2-1; 7 bases are shared with TRBD1. This CDR3 is built from 17 residues. Per the germline V gene, CDR1 is LNHDA and CDR2 is SQIVND (reference sequence). The V gene end was trimmed by 6 bases and the J gene end by 3 bases; junction bases not matched to a gene: 14. CDR3 region: CASSRLPGQNFYNEQFF. CDR3 nucleotide sequence: TGTGCCAGTAGCCGTTTACCGGGACAGAATTTCTACAATGAGCAGTTCTTC.

The chain recombines TRBV30 with TRBJ1-3; D uncertain. Trimming removed 5 bases from V and 1 base from J, with 15 bases in between. The CDR3 extends over 15 amino acids. Germline-derived CDR1 and CDR2 are GTSNPN and SVGIG (reference sequence). In nucleotides, the CDR3 is TGTGCCTGGGGCCTCCAACGCCCTTCTGGAAACACCATATATTTT. Its protein product is CAWGLQRPSGNTIYF.

The chain combines TRBV1 with TRBJ2-3; TRBD2 is the table's D call and was not checked against the DNA. TRBV1 is designated a pseudogene. The CDR3 has 17 residues. The CDR3 nucleotides are TGCACCAGCAGCCAAGACTGGCTAGCGGACGACACAGATACGCAGTATTTT. As protein: CTSSQDWLADDTDTQYF.

V and J are TRBV4-2 and TRBJ2-7, with D tentatively TRBD1 (5 bases). Germline V CDR1 and CDR2: LGHNA, YNFKEQ. Trimming pared 0 bases from V and 6 bases from J, leaving 15 bases between. The CDR3 runs to 15 residues. CDR3 amino acids: CASSQDRGTGGEQYF. For the CDR3, the DNA is TGTGCCAGCAGCCAAGATCGCGGCACAGGCGGCGAGCAGTACTTC.

This rearrangement joins TRBV30 to TRBJ1-1, with TRBD1 matching 7 bases. Trimming removed 4 bases from V and 0 bases from J; junction bases left unmatched: 5. The CDR3 is 14 amino acids. Germline V gene sequence: CDR1 GTSNPN, CDR2 SVGIG (reference sequence). The DNA for the CDR3 is TGTGCCTGGAAACGGGACAGCATGAACACTGAAGCTTTCTTT. This translates into CAWKRDSMNTEAFF.

CDR3 amino acids: CASSHRAGEGNEQFF. CDR3 coding DNA: TGTGCCAGCAGTCACCGAGCGGGAGAGGGCAATGAGCAGTTCTTC. The rearrangement uses TRBV2 and TRBJ2-1, with 8 bases matching TRBD2. The CDR3 sequence is 15 residues long. J lost 6 bases, V lost 5 bases, and 9 bases had no gene match. Germline loops: CDR1 SNHLY, CDR2 FYNNEI.

The genes are TRBV5-1 and TRBJ1-2; tentative D call: TRBD1 (6 bases). The germline gives CDR1 SGHRS, CDR2 YFSETQ. V lost 2 bases and J lost 6, with 17 bases in between. The CDR3 runs to 15 residues. This chain's CDR3 is CASSLSRQAVDGYTF. In nucleotides, the CDR3 is TGCGCCAGCAGCTTATCCCGACAGGCGGTGGATGGCTACACCTTC.

V usage is TRBV6-1 and J usage is TRBJ1-2; D gene uncertain. Germline CDR1 reads MNHNS; CDR2 reads SASEGT. The CDR3 consists of 15 residues. Between the trimmed V and J ends, which lost 2 bases and 5 bases, there was a span of 15 bases. The CDR3 reads CASSEQHLVRYGYTF. The CDR3 nucleotides read TGTGCCAGCAGTGAACAACACCTGGTCCGATATGGCTACACCTTC.

V and J are TRBV4-1 and TRBJ2-2; no reliable D call. The germline CDR1 and CDR2 sequences are MGHRA and YSYEKL. V was cut by 0 bases and J by 1 base, with 3 bases left in between. This CDR3 spans 14 amino acids. CDR3 nucleotide sequence: TGCGCCAGCAGCCAAGACCAGAACACCGGGGAGCTGTTTTTT. It specifies CASSQDQNTGELFF.

J is TRBJ2-7 and V is TRBV30; no reliable D call. From germline, CDR1 is GTSNPN and CDR2 SVGIG (reference sequence). The CDR3 totals 12 residues. The germline V and J ends were trimmed by 8 bases and 4 bases, with 15 bases remaining between them. CDR3 loop: CAVSQSPYEQYF. The CDR3 DNA reads as TGTGCCGTAAGTCAAAGCCCTTACGAGCAGTACTTC.

This chain joins TRBV5-5 and TRBJ2-7, with TRBD2 matching 10 bases. The CDR3 runs 15 residues. V shed 4 bases and J 6 bases; nucleotides not matched to a gene: 10. The germline gives CDR1 SGHKS, CDR2 YYEKEE (reference sequence). The CDR3 reads CASSLSGRPHSEQYF. Here the CDR3 DNA reads TGTGCCAGCAGCCTTAGCGGGAGGCCTCACTCCGAGCAGTACTTC. Supplemented by reference TRBV5-5 and TRBJ2-7, the full variable domain reads DAGVTQSPTHLIKTRGQQVTLRCSPISGHKSVSWYQQVLGQGPQFIFQYYEKEERGRGNFPDRFSARQFPNYSSELNVNALLLGDSALYLCASSLSGRPHSEQYFGPGTRLTVT.

The chain has TRBV10-2 and TRBJ2-3, with D tentatively TRBD1 (7 bases). There are 13 residues in the CDR3. Germline V gene data show CDR1 as WSHSY and CDR2 as SAAADI. The V end lost 8 bases, the J end lost 5 bases, and 14 bases lay between the germline ends. CDR3 nucleotide sequence: TGCGCCAGCGGCGGGACAGCTGGAGATACGCAGTATTTT. As protein: CASGGTAGDTQYF.

V and J are TRBV2 and TRBJ1-1; the match to TRBD1 covers 7 bases. The germline CDR1 and CDR2 sequences are SNHLY and FYNNEI. V gave up 9 bases and J gave up 1 base; unmatched junction bases: 2. The CDR3 length is 12 residues. The CDR3 DNA is TGTGCCAGTGGACAGGAGAACACTGAAGCTTTCTTT. This translates into CASGQENTEAFF.

The V and J genes are TRBV6-1 and TRBJ1-5; D unclear. Germline CDR1 and CDR2: MNHNS and SASEGT. The CDR3 spans 14 residues. Trimming pared 8 bases from V and 4 bases from J, leaving 15 bases between. The CDR3 DNA reads TGTGCCAGCGGGCTGACACGTCAAAATCAGCCCCAGCATTTT. Translated: CASGLTRQNQPQHF.

This clone has more than one count but fewer than ten. J is TRBJ2-7 and V is TRBV30; the match to TRBD2 covers 13 bases. CDR1 is GTSNPN, CDR2 SVGIG, per germline (reference sequence). Trimming took 0 bases from V and 5 from J; bases not matched to a gene: 7. The CDR3 loop spans 16 amino acids. The CDR3: CAWSVGGTSGTHEQYF. CDR3 in DNA: TGTGCCTGGAGTGTTGGGGGGACTAGCGGGACCCACGAGCAGTACTTC.

Here the CDR3 DNA reads TGTGCCAGCAGCTCGTCAGCGGGAGCCGCCTACAATGAGCAGTTCTTC. This encodes CASSSSAGAAYNEQFF. The chain links TRBV7-3 to TRBJ2-1; TRBD2 matches at 8 bases. Trimming at V came to 4 bases and at J to 2 bases, leaving 7 bases not matched to a gene. CDR1 is SGHTA, CDR2 FQGTGA, per germline. The CDR3 is 16 residues long.

V and J are TRBV20-1 and TRBJ2-3; TRBD2 might be the D (5 bases). Germline V gene sequence: CDR1 DFQATT, CDR2 SNEGSKA (reference sequence). V dropped 6 bases and J dropped 5 bases, with 6 bases sitting between them. This CDR3 is built from 10 residues. CDR3 DNA: TGCAGTGCCCGGGGAGATACGCAGTATTTT. It specifies CSARGDTQYF.

The chain carries TRBV6-1 and TRBJ1-4, with D possibly matching TRBD1 (5 bases). Germline lookup yields CDR1 MNHNS and CDR2 SASEGT. The germline V and J ends were trimmed by 6 bases and 3 bases, with 14 bases remaining between them. This CDR3 spans 15 amino acids. The CDR3 is CASSPGRGPNEKLFF. CDR3 nucleotides: TGTGCCAGCAGCCCAGGGCGGGGACCTAATGAAAAACTGTTTTTT.

The chain links TRBV28 to TRBJ1-5; D perhaps matches TRBD1 (5 bases). CDR3 length: 14 residues. Deletions cut 7 bases from V and 7 bases from J, with 17 bases between. The germline CDR1 and CDR2 sequences are MDHEN and SYDVKM. The CDR3: CASTTGGETQPQHF. For the CDR3, the DNA is TGTGCCAGCACCACGGGAGGGGAAACGCAGCCCCAGCATTTT.

Only a few counts were recorded for this clone. The rearrangement links TRBV7-9 to TRBJ1-5, with 10 positions matching TRBD1. The length of the CDR3 is 15 residues. Per germline, CDR1 SEHNR and CDR2 FQNEAQ (reference sequence). The junction had 3 bases not matched to a gene; V was cut back by 2 bases and J by 5 bases. CDR3: CASSLFGQGDQPQHF. The CDR3, as DNA: TGTGCCAGCAGCTTATTCGGACAGGGGGATCAGCCCCAGCATTTT.

The chain has TRBV6-6 and TRBJ2-1; 8 bases are a match to TRBD2. CDR1 is MNHNY and CDR2 is SVGAGI in the germline V gene (reference sequence). This CDR3 contains 15 residues. V lost 5 bases, J lost 5 bases, and 8 bases stayed unmatched. The CDR3 nucleotides read TGTGCCAGCAGTCCCGGGACTAGTCCGAACAATGAGCAGTTCTTC. Its protein product is CASSPGTSPNNEQFF.

The genes are TRBV7-2 and TRBJ2-1, with 7 positions matching TRBD1. CDR1 and CDR2 (germline): SGHTA, FQGNSA. V lost 6 bases to trimming and J lost 4 bases; unmatched junction nucleotides: 9. CDR3 length: 15 residues. DNA of the CDR3: TGTGCCAGCAGGGATCAGGGGGACCCTTACAATGAGCAGTTCTTC. Protein sequence: CASRDQGDPYNEQFF.